This T cell receptor beta chain was sequenced during a study of beta chain features in type 1 diabetes. The sequenced template was cDNA made from the entire isolated RNA. Sequencing was performed with immunoSEQ multiplex PCR; in TCRdb, only in-frame clones are kept and a portion is missing. The data hold around 300,000 clones, with around 7.8% observed a single time. One heparinised draw, averaging about 116 mL, was taken per donor. V was trimmed by 4 bases and J by 4 bases, leaving 10 bases between them. CDR1 is SGHTA and CDR2 is FQGNSA in the germline V gene. There are 14 residues in the CDR3. V is TRBV7-2 and J is TRBJ2-2, with D possibly being TRBD1 or TRBD2 (6 bases each). The source material was central memory CD4+ T cells from blood. This receptor was taken from a young woman in good health. CDR3 coding DNA: TGTGCCAGCAGCTCGGGGGCCGGCACCGGGGAGCTGTTTTTT. This gives the protein CASSSGAGTGELFF.